Listed here are 14 T cell receptor beta chains from one sample, sequenced in a study of blood T cell repertoires in COVID-19 (dated by TCRdb to the early 2020s). Library preparation employed the immunoSEQ multiplex PCR assay. TCRdb limited this immuneACCESS table to in-frame rearrangements with V and J called. A share of clones is missing; checked studies link under half to unresolved V genes, and the rest is unexplained. A total of more than 70,000 clones appear in this sample, approximately 86% of them only once. The ten top clones hold 1.2% of the sample. The sample consisted of peripheral blood. The receptors stem from an elderly man with active or convalescent COVID-19.

V gene TRBV28 combines with J gene TRBJ2-7; D remains unclear. The length of the CDR3 is 12 residues. V lost 7 bases and J lost 2, with 9 bases in between. Germline CDR1 MDHEN, CDR2 SYDVKM. The CDR3 coding sequence is TGTGCCAGCATGGGCAATCCCTACGAGCAGTACTTC. Its protein is CASMGNPYEQYF.

The chain couples TRBV28 to TRBJ2-4; tentatively, D is TRBD2 (6 bases). This CDR3 has 13 amino acids. Germline V gene lookup returns CDR1 MDHEN and CDR2 SYDVKM. Trimming shortened V by 3 bases and J by 9 bases, and 12 bases separated the two germline ends. For the CDR3, the DNA is TGTGCCAGCAGTTTGTCACAGGAGGGCATTCAGTACTTC. It encodes CASSLSQEGIQYF.

The rearrangement uses TRBV14 and TRBJ1-1; tentatively, D is TRBD1 (6 bases). The V end lost 0 bases, the J end lost 4 bases, and 18 bases lay between the germline ends. The CDR3 sequence is 17 residues long. Germline V CDR1 and CDR2: SGHDN, FVKESK. The CDR3 here is CASSQDQPQGEGTEAFF. The CDR3 DNA reads TGTGCCAGCAGCCAAGACCAACCACAGGGCGAGGGCACTGAAGCTTTCTTT.

The V gene is TRBV9, the J gene TRBJ2-1; TRBD2 aligns across 7 bases. The J segment lost 6 bases and the V segment lost 4 bases, leaving 10 bases of the junction unmatched. Germline V CDR1 and CDR2: SGDLS, YYNGEE. The CDR3 loop spans 15 amino acids. The CDR3 DNA reads TGTGCCAGCAGCCTGTCGGGCGGGAGTACCAATGAGCAGTTCTTC. Translated: CASSLSGGSTNEQFF.

The chain employs TRBV5-4 and TRBJ2-1, with D possibly being TRBD2 (6 bases). The CDR3 is 13 amino acids. The germline V and J ends were trimmed by 2 bases and 11 bases, with 14 bases remaining between them. Germline CDR1 and CDR2: SGHNT and YYREEE (reference sequence). For the CDR3, the DNA is TGTGCCAGCAGCTTTGGCCCTAGCGCACAGCAGTTCTTC. Its protein is CASSFGPSAQQFF.

The J gene is TRBJ1-1, the V gene TRBV5-1; 12 bases are shared with TRBD1. With 4 bases clipped from V and 1 base from J, the junction kept 5 bases outside the gene matches. The CDR3 spans 16 residues. The germline V gene has CDR1 SGHRS and CDR2 YFSETQ. For the CDR3, the DNA is TGCGCCAGCAGCGCGGGACAGGGGGCACAGAACACTGAAGCTTTCTTT. Amino acid sequence: CASSAGQGAQNTEAFF.

The chain carries TRBV3-1 (or the pseudogene TRBV3-2) and TRBJ2-3, with 13 bases matching TRBD2. Germline CDR1 is LGHDT and CDR2 is YNNKEL (reference sequence). The CDR3 consists of 18 residues. With 2 bases clipped from V and 4 bases from J, the junction kept 9 bases outside the gene matches. This CDR3 reads CASSQPLLAGGRSDTQYF. The CDR3 DNA reads TGTGCCAGCAGCCAACCCTTACTAGCGGGAGGGCGGTCAGATACGCAGTATTTT.

The V call is TRBV27, the J call TRBJ2-7; unclear D gene. The CDR3 is 14 residues long. With 3 bases removed from V and 3 bases from J, the gap between germline ends came to 12 bases. Germline V gene data show CDR1 as MNHEY and CDR2 as SMNVEV (reference sequence). The CDR3 loop is CASSFRWSIYEQYF. The CDR3 DNA sequence: TGTGCCAGCAGTTTCCGGTGGAGCATCTACGAGCAGTACTTC.

This clone appeared once. The chain has TRBV2 and TRBJ2-2, with unresolved D. The CDR3 runs 12 residues. Trimming cost V 5 bases and J 3 bases, with 4 bases left between them. Germline CDR1 SNHLY, CDR2 FYNNEI. CDR3 sequence (DNA): TGTGCCAGCAGTCTCTACACCGGGGAGCTGTTTTTT. It encodes CASSLYTGELFF.

The rearrangement uses TRBV30 and TRBJ1-2, with 7 bases fitting TRBD1. The junction had 17 bases not matched to a gene; V was cut back by 3 bases and J by 7 bases. The V gene's germline CDR1 is GTSNPN and CDR2 SVGIG (reference sequence). The CDR3 extends over 16 amino acids. The CDR3 DNA sequence: TGTGCCTGGAGGGACAGGCGGATGGGAGTTTACGGTGGCTACACCTTC. The encoded protein is CAWRDRRMGVYGGYTF.

The chain combines TRBV5-5 with TRBJ1-5; D is undetermined. This CDR3 spans 16 amino acids. Trimming removed 1 base at V and 0 bases at J, with 11 bases between. CDR1 SGHKS and CDR2 YYEKEE come from the germline V gene (reference sequence). The CDR3: CASSLLPNYSNQPQHF. The CDR3 region has the DNA TGTGCCAGCAGCTTGCTACCCAACTATAGCAATCAGCCCCAGCATTTT.

The J gene is TRBJ1-5, the V gene TRBV28; 7 bases are shared with TRBD1. The ends lost 2 bases at V and 6 bases at J; junction bases unmatched: 7. The CDR3 loop spans 15 amino acids. Germline V gives CDR1 MDHEN, CDR2 SYDVKM. CDR3 amino acids: CASSLIGGAGQPQHF. CDR3 coding DNA: TGTGCCAGCAGTTTAATAGGGGGCGCAGGTCAGCCCCAGCATTTT.

There are many counts of this clone. The V gene is TRBV11-2, the J gene TRBJ1-1; D may be TRBD1 (6 bases). Germline V lookup: CDR1 SGHAT, CDR2 FQNNGV. The CDR3 runs 13 residues. V lost 11 bases and J 1 base, leaving 14 bases between the germline ends. The DNA of the CDR3 is TGTGCCGGCGCCCTACAGGGGAACACTGAAGCTTTCTTT. This encodes CAGALQGNTEAFF.

This chain connects TRBV6-5 to TRBJ1-5; D is ambiguous. Trimming took off 2 bases at V and 1 base at J, with 9 bases between the two ends. Germline loops: CDR1 MNHEY, CDR2 SVGAGI. The CDR3 covers 15 residues. In DNA, the CDR3 is TGTGCCAGCAGTTACGGTTCGGGGAGCAATCAGCCCCAGCATTTT. As protein: CASSYGSGSNQPQHF.